The 22 T cell receptor beta chains reported below all come from one sample, sequenced in a study of T cell responses to AZD1222 COVID-19 vaccine. Using immunoSEQ multiplex PCR, the repertoire was profiled, and TCRdb retains in-frame clones only, with some absent. The sample holds tens of thousands of clones, nearly 85% seen once. The specimen was peripheral blood, collected on day 0 of AZD1222 vaccination. These receptors originate from an adult in good health.

This clone was counted only a few times. J is TRBJ1-2 and V is TRBV28; TRBD1 matches 8 bases. The trim removed 5 bases at V and 8 bases at J, leaving 7 bases unmatched. CDR3 length equals 13 residues. CDR1 is MDHEN and CDR2 is SYDVKM in the germline V gene. CDR3 coding DNA: TGTGCCAGCAGTCCCGGACAGGGTGTAGGCTACACCTTC. As protein: CASSPGQGVGYTF.

The chain links TRBV5-1 to TRBJ1-5; D unresolved. The V gene lost 0 bases and the J gene lost 0 bases, with 7 bases spanning the gap. CDR3 size: 15 residues. Germline CDR1 reads SGHRS; CDR2 reads YFSETQ. The CDR3: CASSLAGYSNQPQHF. DNA of the CDR3: TGCGCCAGCAGCTTGGCGGGGTATAGCAATCAGCCCCAGCATTTT.

CDR3 sequence (DNA): TGTGCCAGCAGCCCCCTGGGGGGGGCCGGGGAGCTGTTTTTT. It specifies CASSPLGGAGELFF. The chain couples TRBV14 to TRBJ2-2, with 7 nucleotides matching TRBD2. Germline CDR1 is SGHDN and CDR2 is FVKESK. Trimming at V came to 4 bases and at J to 6 bases, leaving 5 bases not matched to a gene. The CDR3 spans 14 residues.

This chain links TRBV11-1 with TRBJ2-1, with a possible D match to TRBD1 (6 bases). Germline V lookup: CDR1 SGHAT, CDR2 FQDESV (reference sequence). The CDR3 length is 15 residues. The ends were cut back, 5 bases at V and 0 bases at J, with 11 bases in the middle. This CDR3 reads CASSRQVSSYNEQFF. DNA of the CDR3: TGTGCCAGCAGCCGACAGGTGAGCTCCTACAATGAGCAGTTCTTC.

The chain is built from TRBV21-1 and TRBJ1-4. TRBV21-1 counts as a pseudogene. The CDR3 length is 12 residues. The CDR3 region has the DNA TGTGCCAGCAGCAAGCCGAGTGAAAAACTGTTTTTT. Protein sequence: CASSKPSEKLFF.

The chain has TRBV18 and TRBJ2-1; possible D gene TRBD2, 5 bases. This CDR3 is 14 amino acids long. With 4 bases removed from V and 9 bases from J, the gap between germline ends came to 16 bases. Germline assignment: CDR1 KGHSH and CDR2 LQKENI. The CDR3 nucleotides are TGTGCCAGCTCACTCTCGACTAAGAATGGTGAGCAGTTCTTC. Protein sequence: CASSLSTKNGEQFF.

The chain joins TRBV19 to TRBJ1-3; D gene ambiguous. CDR1 LNHDA and CDR2 SQIVND come from the germline V gene (reference sequence). The V end lost 6 bases, the J end lost 0 bases, and 12 bases lay between the germline ends. This CDR3 comprises 15 residues. CDR3 DNA sequence: TGTGCCAGTAGCCCCACAACGAACTCTGGAAACACCATATATTTT. Amino acids: CASSPTTNSGNTIYF.

The chain uses TRBV6-5 and TRBJ2-5; D is uncertain. Between the trimmed V and J ends, which lost 7 bases and 4 bases, there was a span of 16 bases. The CDR3 extends over 14 amino acids. Per germline, CDR1 MNHEY and CDR2 SVGAGI. The CDR3 is CASTTSGLGETQYF. The DNA for the CDR3 is TGTGCCAGCACTACGTCCGGTCTAGGAGAGACCCAGTACTTC.

The chain is built from TRBV7-2 and TRBJ1-1; weak D call: TRBD1 (5 bases). This CDR3 region has 13 residues. V was trimmed by 3 bases and J by 7 bases, leaving 12 bases between them. Germline V CDR1 and CDR2: SGHTA, FQGNSA. The DNA of the CDR3 is TGTGCCAGCAGCTTCGCCGGGACGGGTGAAGCTTTCTTT. It encodes CASSFAGTGEAFF.

This chain connects TRBV3-1 (or the pseudogene TRBV3-2) to TRBJ2-2; D is unclear. The germline gives CDR1 LGHDT, CDR2 YNNKEL (reference sequence). Trimming took off 2 bases at V and 4 bases at J, with 2 bases between the two ends. This CDR3 is 12 amino acids long. The CDR3 bases are TGTGCCAGCAGCCAAAGCACCGGGGAGCTGTTTTTT. It yields the protein CASSQSTGELFF.

The chain links TRBV7-2 to TRBJ1-5; D perhaps matches TRBD1 (6 bases). Trimming took off 8 bases at V and 2 bases at J, with 13 bases between the two ends. The CDR3 is 14 residues long. In germline, CDR1 is SGHTA, CDR2 FQGNSA. The CDR3 reads CASQQGRGNQPQHF. CDR3 sequence (DNA): TGTGCCAGCCAACAGGGTCGGGGCAATCAGCCCCAGCATTTT.

The rearrangement joins TRBV7-9 to TRBJ1-6; 9 nucleotides align to TRBD1. The CDR3 totals 15 residues. CDR1 and CDR2 from the germline V gene are SEHNR and FQNEAQ (reference sequence). Unmatched junction bases numbered 4, after V lost 4 bases and J lost 6 bases. The CDR3 sequence is CASSSGQGSNSPLHF. The DNA of the CDR3 is TGTGCCAGCAGCTCGGGACAGGGAAGTAATTCACCCCTCCACTTT.

In DNA form, the CDR3 reads TGTGCCAGTAGTAGACAGGGGGCTGGCGAGCAGTACTTC. It translates to CASSRQGAGEQYF. This chain uses TRBV19 with TRBJ2-7; TRBD1 aligns across 10 bases. This CDR3 has 13 residues. The trim removed 4 bases at V and 6 bases at J, leaving 3 bases unmatched. The V gene's germline CDR1 is LNHDA and CDR2 SQIVND (reference sequence).

The J gene is TRBJ1-5, the V gene TRBV20-1; no reliable D call. Germline-derived CDR1 and CDR2 are DFQATT and SNEGSKA (reference sequence). V lost 3 bases and J 5 bases, leaving 11 bases between the germline ends. There are 13 residues in the CDR3. As DNA, the CDR3 is TGCAGTGCTAGTTCGGGGTCTGATCAGCCCCAGCATTTT. Its translation: CSASSGSDQPQHF.

This sequence joins TRBV10-3 and TRBJ2-3; 10 bases line up with TRBD2. Germline loops: CDR1 ENHRY, CDR2 SYGVKD. The CDR3 consists of 17 residues. J was trimmed by 1 base and V by 6 bases; bases with no gene match: 10. The CDR3 protein is CAISSLLAGEGTDTQYF. For the CDR3, the DNA is TGTGCCATCAGCTCTCTCCTAGCGGGAGAAGGCACAGATACGCAGTATTTT.

The chain joins TRBV24-1 to TRBJ2-3; D may be TRBD1 (5 bases). V was pared by 2 bases and J by 0 bases, with 11 bases between. The V gene's germline CDR1 is KGHDR and CDR2 SFDVKD. The CDR3 spans 16 residues. The CDR3, as DNA: TGTGCCACCAGTGATTCCCGCAGGGCAAGCACAGATACGCAGTATTTT. It yields the protein CATSDSRRASTDTQYF.

The chain employs TRBV11-2 and TRBJ1-1; D unclear. Per germline, CDR1 SGHAT and CDR2 FQNNGV. The CDR3 extends over 15 amino acids. Trimming took 3 bases from V and 4 from J, leaving 15 bases between them. The CDR3, as DNA: TGTGCCAGCAGCTTCCGCACGCTGGGCGCCACTGAAGCTTTCTTT. This codes for CASSFRTLGATEAFF.

This clone was seen only a few times. The V gene is TRBV27, the J gene TRBJ1-2, with D perhaps TRBD1 (5 bases). Germline assignment: CDR1 MNHEY and CDR2 SMNVEV (reference sequence). The CDR3 contains 13 residues. The V end lost 6 bases, the J end lost 2 bases, and 10 bases lay between the germline ends. The CDR3 sequence: CASSLGTNYGYTF. The CDR3, as DNA: TGTGCCAGCAGCCTGGGGACCAACTATGGCTACACCTTC.

The V call is TRBV5-1, the J call TRBJ2-3; weak D call: TRBD2 (5 bases). This CDR3 contains 14 residues. Trimming took off 5 bases at V and 4 bases at J, with 14 bases between the two ends. Germline lookup yields CDR1 SGHRS and CDR2 YFSETQ. CDR3 nucleotides: TGCGCCAGCAGTTTCGGGGATGTCTCAGATACGCAGTATTTT. It yields the protein CASSFGDVSDTQYF.

The V and J genes are TRBV28 and TRBJ2-7; 7 nucleotides align to TRBD2. Germline-derived CDR1 and CDR2 are MDHEN and SYDVKM. The CDR3 loop spans 14 amino acids. The V segment lost 6 bases and the J segment 10 bases; nucleotides outside the gene matches: 15. The CDR3 here is CASSGEGGSAPQYF. Written as DNA, the CDR3 is TGTGCCAGCAGCGGCGAGGGCGGGAGCGCCCCCCAGTACTTC.

The J gene is TRBJ2-1, the V gene TRBV30, with D tentatively TRBD2 (5 bases). The germline V and J ends were trimmed by 8 bases and 7 bases, with 15 bases remaining between them. Germline assignment: CDR1 GTSNPN and CDR2 SVGIG (reference sequence). The CDR3 has 12 residues. CDR3 DNA sequence: TGTGCCGGCCGGATAGCGCGGAATGAGCAGTTCTTC. It specifies CAGRIARNEQFF.

The V and J genes are TRBV5-4 and TRBJ2-1, with 9 bases lining up with TRBD2. Looked up from germline, CDR1 is SGHNT and CDR2 is YYREEE (reference sequence). The V and J ends lost 1 base and 1 base, in that order; junction bases with no gene match: 12. This CDR3 contains 19 residues. The CDR3 nucleotides read TGTGCCAGCAGCTTGCGACAGTTGGCGGGAGGGCCTTCCTACAATGAGCAGTTCTTC. Its protein is CASSLRQLAGGPSYNEQFF.